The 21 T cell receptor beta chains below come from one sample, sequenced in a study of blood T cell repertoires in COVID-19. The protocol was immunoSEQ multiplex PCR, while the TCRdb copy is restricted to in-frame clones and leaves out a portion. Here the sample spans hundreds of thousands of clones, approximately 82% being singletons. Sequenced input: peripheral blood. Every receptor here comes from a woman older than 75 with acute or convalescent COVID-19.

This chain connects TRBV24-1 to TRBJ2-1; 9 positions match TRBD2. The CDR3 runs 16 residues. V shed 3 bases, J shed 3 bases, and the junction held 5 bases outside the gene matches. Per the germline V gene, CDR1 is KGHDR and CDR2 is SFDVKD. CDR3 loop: CATSDPSGTYYNEQFF. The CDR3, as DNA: TGTGCCACCAGTGATCCTAGCGGGACATACTACAATGAGCAGTTCTTC.

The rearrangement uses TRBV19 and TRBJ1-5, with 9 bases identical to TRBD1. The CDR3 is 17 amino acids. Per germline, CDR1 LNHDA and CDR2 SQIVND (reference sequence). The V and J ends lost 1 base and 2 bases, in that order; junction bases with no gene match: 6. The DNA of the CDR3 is TGTGCCAGTAGTATAGGACAGGGGGTTGGAGGCAATCAGCCCCAGCATTTT. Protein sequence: CASSIGQGVGGNQPQHF.

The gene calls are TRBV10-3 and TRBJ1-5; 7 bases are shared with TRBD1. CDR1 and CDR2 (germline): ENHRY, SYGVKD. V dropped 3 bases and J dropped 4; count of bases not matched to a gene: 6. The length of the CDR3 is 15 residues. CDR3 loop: CAISDWAGGNQPQHF. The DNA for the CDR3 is TGTGCCATCAGTGATTGGGCAGGGGGGAATCAGCCCCAGCATTTT.

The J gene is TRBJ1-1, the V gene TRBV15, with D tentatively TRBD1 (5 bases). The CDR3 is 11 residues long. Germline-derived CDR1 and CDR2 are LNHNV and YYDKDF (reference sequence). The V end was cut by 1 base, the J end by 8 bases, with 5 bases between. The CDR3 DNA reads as TGTGCCACCAGCAGAGGGACAGAAGCTTTCTTT. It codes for CATSRGTEAFF.

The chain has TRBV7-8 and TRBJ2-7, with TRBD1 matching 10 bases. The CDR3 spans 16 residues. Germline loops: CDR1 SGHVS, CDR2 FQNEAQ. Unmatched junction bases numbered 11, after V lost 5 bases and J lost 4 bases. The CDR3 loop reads CASSRNAGTGAYEQYF. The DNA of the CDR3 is TGTGCCAGCAGCCGCAACGCCGGGACAGGGGCTTACGAGCAGTACTTC.

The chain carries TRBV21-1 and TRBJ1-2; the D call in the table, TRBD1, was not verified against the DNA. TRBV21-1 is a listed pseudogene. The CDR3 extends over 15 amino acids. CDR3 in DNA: TGTGCCAGCAGCAACCACAGGGATAAAGGGTCCGGCTACACCTTC. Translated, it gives CASSNHRDKGSGYTF.

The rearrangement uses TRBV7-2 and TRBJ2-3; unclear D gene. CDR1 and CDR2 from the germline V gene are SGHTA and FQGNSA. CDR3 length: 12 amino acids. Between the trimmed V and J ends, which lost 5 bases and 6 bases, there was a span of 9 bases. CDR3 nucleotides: TGTGCCAGCAGCCCCTATACTGATACGCAGTATTTT. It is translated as CASSPYTDTQYF.

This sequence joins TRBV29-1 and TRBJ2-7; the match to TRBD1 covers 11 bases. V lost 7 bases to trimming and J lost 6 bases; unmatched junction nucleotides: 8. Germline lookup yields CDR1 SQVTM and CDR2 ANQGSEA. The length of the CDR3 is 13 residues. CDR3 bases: TGCAGCGCCGGACCGGGACAGGGGGGCGAGCAGTACTTC. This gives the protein CSAGPGQGGEQYF.

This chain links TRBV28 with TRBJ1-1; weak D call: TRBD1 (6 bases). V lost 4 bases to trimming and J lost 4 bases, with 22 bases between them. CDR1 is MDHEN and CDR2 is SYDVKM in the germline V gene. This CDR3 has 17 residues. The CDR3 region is CASSSRQGSLYGTEAFF. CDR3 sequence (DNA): TGTGCCAGCAGTTCCCGCCAGGGGTCCCTCTACGGCACTGAAGCTTTCTTT.

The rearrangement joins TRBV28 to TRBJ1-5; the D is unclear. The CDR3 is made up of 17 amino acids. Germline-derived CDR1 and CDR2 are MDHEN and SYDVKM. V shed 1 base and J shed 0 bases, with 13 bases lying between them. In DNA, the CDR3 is TGTGCCAGCAGTTTATTTTTGGGCAGCCTTAGCAATCAGCCCCAGCATTTT. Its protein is CASSLFLGSLSNQPQHF. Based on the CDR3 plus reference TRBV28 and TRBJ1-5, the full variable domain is DVKVTQSSRYLVKRTGEKVFLECVQDMDHENMFWYRQDPGLGLRLIYFSYDVKMKEKGDIPEGYSVSREKKERFSLILESASTNQTSMYLCASSLFLGSLSNQPQHFGDGTRLSIL.

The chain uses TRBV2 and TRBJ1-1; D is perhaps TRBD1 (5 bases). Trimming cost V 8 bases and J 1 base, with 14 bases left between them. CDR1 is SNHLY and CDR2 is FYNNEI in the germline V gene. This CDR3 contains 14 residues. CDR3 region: CASRLRGGNTEAFF. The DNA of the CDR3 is TGTGCCAGCCGCCTTAGGGGTGGGAACACTGAAGCTTTCTTT.

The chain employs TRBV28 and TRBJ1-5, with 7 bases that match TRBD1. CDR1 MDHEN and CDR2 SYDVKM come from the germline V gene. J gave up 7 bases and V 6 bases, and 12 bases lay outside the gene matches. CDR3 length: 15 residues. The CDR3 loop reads CASSLVVGGGQPQHF. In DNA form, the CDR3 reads TGTGCCAGCAGCCTCGTGGTAGGGGGCGGACAGCCCCAGCATTTT.

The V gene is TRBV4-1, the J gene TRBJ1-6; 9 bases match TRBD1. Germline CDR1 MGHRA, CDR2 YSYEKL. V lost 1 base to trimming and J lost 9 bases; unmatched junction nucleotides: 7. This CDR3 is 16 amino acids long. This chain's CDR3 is CASSQGSGTGFSPLHF. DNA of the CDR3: TGCGCCAGCAGCCAAGGCTCCGGGACAGGGTTTTCACCCCTCCACTTT.

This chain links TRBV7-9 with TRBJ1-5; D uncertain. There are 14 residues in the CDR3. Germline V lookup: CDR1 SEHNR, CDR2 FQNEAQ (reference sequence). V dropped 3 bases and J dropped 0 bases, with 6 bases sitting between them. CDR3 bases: TGTGCCAGCAGCTTGAGGGATAGCAATCAGCCCCAGCATTTT. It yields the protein CASSLRDSNQPQHF.

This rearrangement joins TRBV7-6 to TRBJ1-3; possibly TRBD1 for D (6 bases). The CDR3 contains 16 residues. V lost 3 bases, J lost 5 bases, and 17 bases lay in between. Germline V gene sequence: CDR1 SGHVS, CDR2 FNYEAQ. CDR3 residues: CASSLTLTGARNTIYF. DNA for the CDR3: TGTGCCAGCAGCTTGACCTTGACAGGCGCCAGAAACACCATATATTTT.

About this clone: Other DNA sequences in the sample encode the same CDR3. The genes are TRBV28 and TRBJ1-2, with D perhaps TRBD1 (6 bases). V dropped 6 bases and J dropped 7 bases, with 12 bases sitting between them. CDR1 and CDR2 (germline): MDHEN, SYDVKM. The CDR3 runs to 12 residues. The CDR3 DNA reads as TGTGCCAGCAGCCTGTCAGGGGTTGGCTACACCTTC. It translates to CASSLSGVGYTF.

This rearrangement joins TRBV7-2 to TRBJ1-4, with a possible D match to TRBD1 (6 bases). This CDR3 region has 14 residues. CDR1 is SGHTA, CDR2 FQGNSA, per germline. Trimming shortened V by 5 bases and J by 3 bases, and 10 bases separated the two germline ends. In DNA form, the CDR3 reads TGTGCCAGCAGCCCGGGACATGCTAATGAAAAACTGTTTTTT. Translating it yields CASSPGHANEKLFF.

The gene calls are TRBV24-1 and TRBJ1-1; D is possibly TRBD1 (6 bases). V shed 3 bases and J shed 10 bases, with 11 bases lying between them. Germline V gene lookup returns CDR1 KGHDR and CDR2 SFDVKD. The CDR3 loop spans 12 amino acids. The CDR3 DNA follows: TGTGCCACCAGTGATCTGACAGGTGGAGCTTTCTTT. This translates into CATSDLTGGAFF.

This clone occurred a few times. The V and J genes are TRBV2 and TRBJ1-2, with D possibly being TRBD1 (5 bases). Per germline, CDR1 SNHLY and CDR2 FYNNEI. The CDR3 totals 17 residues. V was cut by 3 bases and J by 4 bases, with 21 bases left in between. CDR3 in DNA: TGTGCCAGCAGTGAGGGGGGATGGCAGGCGGGATCCTATGGCTACACCTTC. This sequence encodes CASSEGGWQAGSYGYTF.

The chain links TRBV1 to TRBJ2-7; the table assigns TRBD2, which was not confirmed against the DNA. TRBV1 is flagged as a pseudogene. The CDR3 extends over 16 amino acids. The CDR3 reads CTSSQATSGRGYEQYF. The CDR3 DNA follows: TGCACCAGCAGCCAAGCAACTAGCGGGAGAGGATACGAGCAGTACTTC.

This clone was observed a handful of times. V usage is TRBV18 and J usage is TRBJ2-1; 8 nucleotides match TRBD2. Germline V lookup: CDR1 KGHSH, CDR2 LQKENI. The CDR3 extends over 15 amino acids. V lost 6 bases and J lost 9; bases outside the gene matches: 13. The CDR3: CASSPKLTSEGEQFF. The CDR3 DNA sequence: TGTGCCAGCTCCCCTAAACTGACTAGCGAAGGTGAGCAGTTCTTC.